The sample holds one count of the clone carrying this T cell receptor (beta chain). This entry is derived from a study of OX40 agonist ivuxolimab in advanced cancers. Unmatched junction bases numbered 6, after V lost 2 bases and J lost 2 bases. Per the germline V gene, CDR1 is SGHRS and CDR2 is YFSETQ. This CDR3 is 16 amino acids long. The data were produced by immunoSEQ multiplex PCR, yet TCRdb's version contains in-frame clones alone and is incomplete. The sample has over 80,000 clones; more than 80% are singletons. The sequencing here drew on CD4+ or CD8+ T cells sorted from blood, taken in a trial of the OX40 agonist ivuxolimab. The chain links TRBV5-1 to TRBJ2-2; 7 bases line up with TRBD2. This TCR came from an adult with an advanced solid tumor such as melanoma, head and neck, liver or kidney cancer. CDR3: CASSLMGGSNTGELFF. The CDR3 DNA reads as TGCGCCAGCAGCTTAATGGGCGGGAGTAACACCGGGGAGCTGTTTTTT.